This T cell receptor beta chain was obtained from a study of cytomegalovirus exposure and HLA in healthy donors. The study's findings and limits: Indistinguishable V segments such as TRBV6-2 and TRBV6-3 were excluded. Associated with cytomegalovirus, according to the listing, were some 150 TCR beta chains.

Trimming removed 5 bases from V and 8 bases from J, with 24 bases in between. The germline CDR1 and CDR2 sequences are SGHTA and FQGNSA. This CDR3 region has 17 residues. This clone was recorded once. Antigen: not known. The PCR made use of 60 Vbeta and 13 Jbeta primers. TCRdb's copy holds only in-frame clones and misses some; the assay was immunoSEQ multiplex PCR. The sample includes some 200,000 clones, approximately 80% of them seen just once. The source is a boy aged 2 to 9 in good health and CMV-seronegative. Sequenced: PBMCs. The chain employs TRBV7-2 and TRBJ2-2; possible D gene TRBD1, 6 bases. The CDR3 bases are TGTGCCAGCAGCCCCCCCAAGGGGGTAGATCTAACGGGGGAGCTGTTTTTT. It yields the protein CASSPPKGVDLTGELFF.